These 29 T cell receptor beta chains came from one sample sequenced in a study of T-cell reconstitution after alpha-beta-depleted transplantation in children. For TCRbeta, the library was prepared with unique molecular identifiers. TCRdb re-derived calls from the PCR reads in MiXCR, one entry per CDR3 protein. The sample has about 540,000 distinct CDR3 sequences, around 19% seen once. The starting material was PBMCs from the stem cell graft donor, obtained from the stem cell graft. The receptors shown here come from a human donor who donated a stem cell graft to a child with acute lymphoblastic leukemia.

This clonotype appeared a few times. The V gene is TRBV6-5, the J gene TRBJ2-3, with 9 bases identical to TRBD2. The ends lost 3 bases at V and 2 bases at J; junction bases unmatched: 3. The CDR3 runs 15 residues. Germline loops: CDR1 MNHEY, CDR2 SVGAGI. DNA of the CDR3: TGTGCCAGCAGTTATGTAGCGGGAGTCACAGATACGCAGTATTTT. Translation: CASSYVAGVTDTQYF.

The chain carries TRBV20-1 and TRBJ1-5; D is possibly TRBD1 (6 bases). Between the trimmed V and J ends, which lost 3 bases and 4 bases, there was a span of 13 bases. Germline values: CDR1 DFQATT, CDR2 SNEGSKA (reference sequence). CDR3 size: 14 residues. For the CDR3, the DNA is TGCAGTGCTAGGGCCGGGACAACAAATCAGCCCCAGCATTTT. It specifies CSARAGTTNQPQHF.

This rearrangement joins TRBV27 to TRBJ2-7, with TRBD2 as a possible D gene (5 bases). Trimming stripped 0 bases from V and 3 bases from J, with 15 bases between. There are 16 residues in the CDR3. Germline CDR1 MNHEY, CDR2 SMNVEV (reference sequence). The CDR3 spells CASSLSGPGLRYEQYF. The CDR3 DNA is TGTGCCAGCAGTTTATCGGGTCCTGGACTCCGCTACGAGCAGTACTTC.

J is TRBJ2-1 and V is TRBV11-2; perhaps TRBD2 as D (7 bases). V was shortened by 1 base and J by 4 bases, with 14 bases between the two germline ends. This CDR3 is 16 amino acids long. The germline gives CDR1 SGHAT, CDR2 FQNNGV. CDR3 protein: CASSLASGGLYNEQFF. CDR3 DNA: TGTGCCAGCAGCTTAGCCTCGGGGGGCCTTTACAATGAGCAGTTCTTC. The full variable domain, with the rest looked up from reference TRBV11-2 and TRBJ2-1, is EAGVAQSPRYKIIEKRQSVAFWCNPISGHATLYWYQQILGQGPKLLIQFQNNGVVDDSQLPKDRFSAERLKGVDSTLKIQPAKLEDSAVYLCASSLASGGLYNEQFFGPGTRLTVL.

As regards this clonotype: A read error may account for a junction end that differs from germline. V gene TRBV6-5 combines with J gene TRBJ2-7, with 13 bases matching TRBD2. The V gene's germline CDR1 is MNHEY and CDR2 SVGAGI. The CDR3 covers 14 residues. The CDR3 sequence is CASSSLTSGRTPDF. The CDR3 DNA follows: TGTGCCAGCAGTTCCCTGACTAGCGGGAGGACCCCAGACTTC.

The chain is built from TRBV6-5 and TRBJ1-1, with TRBD1 as a possible D gene (5 bases). The CDR3 consists of 14 residues. V was clipped by 2 bases and J by 1 base, with 8 bases between them. The germline CDR1 and CDR2 sequences are MNHEY and SVGAGI. CDR3 bases: TGTGCCAGCAGTTACGGTGGACAGAACACTGAAGCTTTCTTT. It is translated as CASSYGGQNTEAFF.

The table lists this clonotype with a few counts. This chain links TRBV9 with TRBJ1-6; D remains ambiguous. This CDR3 has 15 residues. The germline CDR1 and CDR2 sequences are SGDLS and YYNGEE. V was clipped by 0 bases and J by 9 bases, with 13 bases between them. CDR3 DNA: TGTGCCAGCAGCGTAGACGGGGTCCCTACTTCACCCCTCCACTTT. Its protein is CASSVDGVPTSPLHF.

The rearrangement links TRBV23-1 to TRBJ2-7; D is tentatively TRBD1 or TRBD2 (5 bases each). TRBV23-1 is designated an ORF whose function remains uncertain. V was pared by 7 bases and J by 5 bases, with 24 bases between. The CDR3 covers 16 residues. The CDR3 DNA reads TGCGCCAGCACCCAAGGGACCGCGTCGGCCCATGACGAGCAGTACTTC. It encodes CASTQGTASAHDEQYF.

The table lists this clonotype with a few counts. The V and J genes are TRBV29-1 and TRBJ2-7; D perhaps matches TRBD1 (6 bases). This CDR3 is built from 13 residues. Trimming removed 4 bases from V and 2 bases from J, with 12 bases in between. From germline, CDR1 is SQVTM and CDR2 ANQGSEA. The CDR3 protein is CSVGGHGPYEQYF. The CDR3 DNA reads as TGCAGCGTTGGGGGACACGGACCCTACGAGCAGTACTTC.

This chain connects TRBV27 to TRBJ1-1, with D unclear. V was cut by 10 bases and J by 5 bases, with 17 bases left in between. The CDR3 covers 13 residues. Germline loops: CDR1 MNHEY, CDR2 SMNVEV (reference sequence). The CDR3 region is CATSGSVGTEAFF. In nucleotides, the CDR3 is TGTGCCACCTCGGGGTCGGTGGGGACTGAAGCTTTCTTT.

This clonotype was counted a few times. The chain couples TRBV6-1 to TRBJ2-2; TRBD2 aligns across 9 bases. CDR3 length: 16 amino acids. V was clipped by 3 bases and J by 1 base; unmatched bases: 3. Per the germline V gene, CDR1 is MNHNS and CDR2 is SASEGT. The CDR3 protein is CASSELTSGNTGELFF. The CDR3, as DNA: TGTGCCAGCAGTGAGCTGACTAGCGGGAACACCGGGGAGCTGTTTTTT.

V usage is TRBV5-5 and J usage is TRBJ1-1; possible D gene TRBD1, 5 bases. V was cut by 2 bases and J by 3 bases, with 17 bases left in between. This CDR3 comprises 16 residues. Germline assignment: CDR1 SGHKS and CDR2 YYEKEE (reference sequence). The CDR3, as DNA: TGTGCCAGCAGCTTAGGTCCCCAGGGTTGGGACACTGAAGCTTTCTTT. Translating it yields CASSLGPQGWDTEAFF.

This clonotype was picked up a small number of times. This chain links TRBV7-3 with TRBJ1-1, with 7 nucleotides matching TRBD1. Germline V gene data show CDR1 as SGHTA and CDR2 as FQGTGA. V trimming: 5 bases; J trimming: 4 bases; junction bases outside the gene matches: 10. The CDR3 extends over 15 amino acids. CDR3 DNA sequence: TGTGCCAGCAGCCAAAGACAGGGTAGGGGCACTGAAGCTTTCTTT. This encodes CASSQRQGRGTEAFF.

This chain joins TRBV20-1 and TRBJ1-5; weak D call: TRBD1 (5 bases). In germline, CDR1 is DFQATT, CDR2 SNEGSKA (reference sequence). The V end was cut by 5 bases, the J end by 10 bases, with 18 bases between. This CDR3 comprises 13 residues. The CDR3 protein is CSALPGRAQPQHF. For the CDR3, the DNA is TGCAGTGCTCTCCCGGGACGGGCCCAACCCCAGCATTTT.

The rearrangement joins TRBV5-1 to TRBJ2-1, with 10 bases fitting TRBD2. Per the germline V gene, CDR1 is SGHRS and CDR2 is YFSETQ. After removal of 0 bases from V and 4 bases from J, the junction contained 10 bases not matched to a gene. CDR3 size: 18 residues. CDR3: CASSLGRTSGFIYNEQFF. The CDR3 bases are TGCGCCAGCAGCTTGGGACGGACTAGCGGATTCATATACAATGAGCAGTTCTTC.

This clonotype was picked up many times. The DNA of the CDR3 is TGCAGTGCTAGAGCCAGGAGGAGCCAGTACAATGAGCAGTTCTTC. Encoded protein: CSARARRSQYNEQFF. The J gene is TRBJ2-1, the V gene TRBV20-1; weak D call: TRBD2 (5 bases). V lost 1 base, J lost 4 bases, and 14 bases lay in between. Germline V gene lookup returns CDR1 DFQATT and CDR2 SNEGSKA (reference sequence). This CDR3 has 15 residues.

This clonotype was seen more than once but under ten times. V and J are TRBV20-1 and TRBJ1-1, with 10 nucleotides matching TRBD1. Germline V gene data show CDR1 as DFQATT and CDR2 as SNEGSKA (reference sequence). Germline trimming cut 4 bases from V and 4 bases from J; bases unmatched to any gene: 3. The CDR3 covers 13 residues. The DNA of the CDR3 is TGCAGTGCTACGCGGACAGGGGGCACTGAAGCTTTCTTT. Translating it yields CSATRTGGTEAFF.

The rearrangement links TRBV7-9 to TRBJ1-2; D is uncertain. V gave up 6 bases and J gave up 4 bases, with 9 bases separating them. This CDR3 contains 12 residues. The germline gives CDR1 SEHNR, CDR2 FQNEAQ (reference sequence). CDR3 coding DNA: TGTGCCAGCAGTCAAGGGATCTATGGCTACACCTTC. Its protein product is CASSQGIYGYTF.

This clonotype was observed a handful of times. The V and J genes are TRBV12-3 or TRBV12-4 and TRBJ1-6, with D possibly matching TRBD1 (6 bases). Trimming stripped 5 bases from V and 8 bases from J, with 13 bases between. The CDR3 has 14 residues. This CDR3 reads CASSAGTRDSPLHF. The CDR3, as DNA: TGTGCCAGCAGTGCCGGGACAAGGGATTCACCCCTCCACTTT.

V and J are TRBV27 and TRBJ1-1, with a weak D call TRBD1 (6 bases). V shed 2 bases and J shed 3 bases, with 13 bases lying between them. Germline V gene lookup returns CDR1 MNHEY and CDR2 SMNVEV (reference sequence). This CDR3 contains 15 residues. CDR3: CASSLTGLGDTEAFF. As DNA, the CDR3 is TGTGCCAGCAGTTTAACAGGGCTAGGAGACACTGAAGCTTTCTTT.

This chain connects TRBV5-1 to TRBJ2-5; the D gene is possibly TRBD2 (6 bases). V lost 4 bases to trimming and J lost 2 bases, with 15 bases between them. Germline V gene data show CDR1 as SGHRS and CDR2 as YFSETQ. This CDR3 is built from 15 residues. The CDR3 region has the DNA TGCGCCAGCAGCCCCGGACTACTTCTACAAGAGACCCAGTACTTC. Protein product: CASSPGLLLQETQYF.

Points on this clonotype: A read error may account for a junction end that differs from germline. This chain uses TRBV29-1 with TRBJ2-5, with D possibly matching TRBD2 (6 bases). Germline CDR1 and CDR2: SQVTM and ANQGSEA. The CDR3 consists of 12 residues. The CDR3, as DNA: TGCAGCGTGGGGACTTCCCAAGGGACCCAGTACTTC. It is translated as CSVGTSQGTQYF.

This clonotype was seen more than once but under ten times. This chain uses TRBV9 with TRBJ2-7; D possibly corresponds to TRBD2 (5 bases). The CDR3 extends over 14 amino acids. The germline V and J ends were trimmed by 4 bases and 2 bases, with 13 bases remaining between them. Germline V gene data show CDR1 as SGDLS and CDR2 as YYNGEE. In nucleotides, the CDR3 is TGTGCCAGCAGCTTGGAAGACGGGACCTACGAGCAGTACTTC. Translation gives CASSLEDGTYEQYF.

The genes are TRBV11-2 and TRBJ2-1; 16 positions agree with TRBD2. J was trimmed by 2 bases and V by 0 bases; bases with no gene match: 4. The CDR3 has 19 amino acids. Looked up from germline, CDR1 is SGHAT and CDR2 is FQNNGV. The CDR3 region has the DNA TGTGCCAGCAGCTTAGACGGGACTAGCGGGAGGGTTACCTACAATGAGCAGTTCTTC. It codes for CASSLDGTSGRVTYNEQFF.

This clonotype was recorded once. This chain joins TRBV7-9 and TRBJ2-1; a possible D gene is TRBD2 (6 bases). From germline, CDR1 is SEHNR and CDR2 FQNEAQ (reference sequence). CDR3 length: 12 residues. CDR3 in DNA: TGTGTTACGGAGGGCCGAGGGAATGAGCAGTTCTTC. Its protein product is CVTEGRGNEQFF.

This clonotype came up a few times. The gene calls are TRBV15 and TRBJ1-1, with no clear D. CDR1 is LNHNV, CDR2 YYDKDF, per germline (reference sequence). Trimming stripped 0 bases from V and 1 base from J, with 12 bases between. The CDR3 runs 16 residues. The CDR3 protein is CATSRDVSGRNTEAFF. CDR3 nucleotide sequence: TGTGCCACCAGCAGAGACGTATCGGGTAGGAACACTGAAGCTTTCTTT.

This clonotype has just a few counts. This chain joins TRBV5-1 and TRBJ1-2, with TRBD1 matching 8 bases. The germline V gene encodes CDR1 SGHRS and CDR2 YFSETQ. Trimming at V came to 4 bases and at J to 0 bases, leaving 8 bases not matched to a gene. The CDR3 runs 16 residues. The CDR3 protein is CASSRGQGIANYGYTF. CDR3 DNA sequence: TGCGCCAGCAGCAGAGGACAGGGCATCGCTAACTATGGCTACACCTTC.

This clonotype was detected only a few times. The chain uses TRBV12-3 or TRBV12-4 and TRBJ2-4; 8 bases match TRBD2. V shed 5 bases and J 9 bases; nucleotides not matched to a gene: 18. The CDR3 is made up of 17 amino acids. CDR3 in DNA: TGTGCCAGCAGTCGCGGCGTTGGACTAGGCGCGGGGGGCATTCAGTACTTC. Its protein is CASSRGVGLGAGGIQYF.

The chain couples TRBV29-1 to TRBJ1-2, with D perhaps matching TRBD1 (6 bases). The V and J ends lost 7 bases and 3 bases respectively, with 6 bases between them. Germline lookup yields CDR1 SQVTM and CDR2 ANQGSEA. The CDR3 runs 10 residues. The CDR3 nucleotides read TGCAGCGCAGGGGACTATGGCTACACCTTC. Its protein is CSAGDYGYTF.